The clone carrying this TCR beta chain came up a few times. This CDR3 comprises 14 residues. Germline V gene data show CDR1 as LNHDA and CDR2 as SQIVND (reference sequence). V lost 7 bases to trimming and J lost 2 bases; unmatched junction nucleotides: 4. Libraries were prepared by immunoSEQ multiplex PCR; TCRdb keeps only in-frame clonotypes and omits some of them. The sample lists about 49,000 clones; 85% to 95% were seen once. This sample stems from a study of T cell changes during pregnancy in multiple sclerosis. The V and J genes are TRBV19 and TRBJ2-1; 8 bases line up with TRBD2. The specimen comprised CD8+ T cells from peripheral blood mononuclear cells, sampled before pregnancy. The receptor was derived from a female donor with multiple sclerosis, enrolled in a pregnancy study. The CDR3 protein is CASTPGLAYNEQFF. The DNA of the CDR3 is TGTGCCAGTACCCCGGGACTAGCCTACAATGAGCAGTTCTTC.